A selection of T cell receptor beta chains follows, all from one sample in a study of blood T cell repertoires in COVID-19. Profiled with immunoSEQ multiplex PCR; TCRdb holds only in-frame clones, not every one. The sample has about 210,000 clones, around 82% seen once; the top ten hold around 13%. The sample taken for sequencing was peripheral blood. These receptors were collected from a human donor in a cohort sampled during active COVID-19. Both conserved end residues are part of each CDR3. Each record gives: V gene, clone size, D gene, J gene, CDR3 DNA, CDR3 protein. The D gene is left open where the match is weak. Clone sizes are given selectively: once, few, many, or a class where the clone is expanded.

TRBV19,-,-,TRBJ2-1,TGTGCCAGTAGCGTACCTCTAGCGCGAAATGAGCAGTTCTTC,CASSVPLARNEQFF
TRBV28,-,TRBD2,TRBJ2-7,TGTGCCAGCCGGTCCGGGGGGGGCGCAAGCTACGAGCAGTACTTC,CASRSGGGASYEQYF
TRBV7-3,-,TRBD1,TRBJ1-2,TGTGCCAGCAGCTCAACCCGGACAGGGAGCTATGGCTACACCTTC,CASSSTRTGSYGYTF
TRBV19,few,-,TRBJ2-1,TGTGCCAGTAGTATGACACGTATCGATGAGCAGTTCTTC,CASSMTRIDEQFF
TRBV25-1,-,-,TRBJ1-2,TGTGCCAGCAGCCTAGGGGGAGGGGCGGTCTATGGCTACACCTTC,CASSLGGGAVYGYTF
TRBV4-1,-,-,TRBJ1-5,TGCGCCAGCAGCCAAGATCCACAGGCAGGGAGGTATCAGCCCCAGCATTTT,CASSQDPQAGRYQPQHF
TRBV30,-,-,TRBJ1-1,TGTGCCTGGAACCAGCGGGGGGACACCGAAGCTTTCTTT,CAWNQRGDTEAFF
TRBV6-5,-,-,TRBJ1-5,TGTGCCAGCAGACCACCGGGCAATCAGCCCCAGCATTTT,CASRPPGNQPQHF
TRBV24-1,-,-,TRBJ2-7,TGTGCCACCAGTGATGCCGGACAGCGCTACGAGCAGTACTTC,CATSDAGQRYEQYF
TRBV19,once,-,TRBJ1-2,TGTGCCAGTAGTAACCAGGGCAGGTCCTATGGCTACACCTTC,CASSNQGRSYGYTF
TRBV6-5,-,-,TRBJ1-6,TGTGCCAGCAGTCCCCCAAATTCACCCCTCCACTTT,CASSPPNSPLHF
TRBV14,-,-,TRBJ2-1,TGTGCCAGCAGCCGGGGTAGCGGACTCTACAATGAGCAGTTCTTC,CASSRGSGLYNEQFF
TRBV9,-,TRBD1,TRBJ1-1,TGTGCCAGCAGCGCCGACAGGGTGGTGTCGGTGGACACTGAAGCTTTCTTT,CASSADRVVSVDTEAFF
TRBV9,-,TRBD2,TRBJ2-3,TGTGCCAGCAGCGTTAGCGGGAGGGACACAGATACGCAGTATTTT,CASSVSGRDTDTQYF
TRBV2,-,TRBD2,TRBJ2-1,TGTGCCAGCAGGCCCCTAGCGGGGGGGCACAATGAGCAGTTCTTC,CASRPLAGGHNEQFF
TRBV7-9,once,TRBD2,TRBJ2-1,TGTGCCAGCAGCTTGGGACTAGCGGGAGCTAAAGTGGTTAATGAGCAGTTCTTC,CASSLGLAGAKVVNEQFF
TRBV4-2,many,-,TRBJ1-4,TGTGCCAGCAGCCAACCGGGACACGGAAATGAAAAACTGTTTTTT,CASSQPGHGNEKLFF
TRBV6-5,-,TRBD1,TRBJ1-6,TGTGCCAGCAGTTACGACAGGGAAACCTATAATTCACCCCTCCACTTT,CASSYDRETYNSPLHF
TRBV3-1/TRBV3-2,few,TRBD1,TRBJ1-2,TGTGCCAGCAGCCCGAAAGACAGGGGTGATGGCTACACCTTC,CASSPKDRGDGYTF
TRBV2,-,TRBD1,TRBJ1-2,TGTGCCAGCAGCCGCAGGGGGTTAATCACCTTC,CASSRRGLITF
TRBV7-6,-,-,TRBJ1-2,TGTGCCAGCAGCTTCTTAGACAGCCAAGCTAACTATGGCTACACCTTC,CASSFLDSQANYGYTF
TRBV5-8,-,TRBD2,TRBJ2-3,TGTGCCAGCAGCTCCGGGACTACTAGCACAGATACGCAGTATTTT,CASSSGTTSTDTQYF
TRBV3-1/TRBV3-2,-,-,TRBJ1-6,TGTGCCAGCAGCCAAGAGGGGAGGGAAGAGAATTCACCCCTCCACTTT,CASSQEGREENSPLHF
TRBV6-6,-,-,TRBJ1-5,TGTGCCAGCACCGCGGGGGACAGCAATCAGCCCCAGCATTTT,CASTAGDSNQPQHF
TRBV6-5,-,-,TRBJ1-4,TGTGCCAGCAGCCGTACAGGGCGAACTAATGAAAAACTGTTTTTT,CASSRTGRTNEKLFF
TRBV20-1,-,-,TRBJ1-5,TGCAGTGCCAGTTATAGCAATCAGCCCCAGCATTTT,CSASYSNQPQHF
TRBV2,-,TRBD1,TRBJ2-2,TGTGCCAGCAGCGAACAGGGGCCCACCGGGGAGCTGTTTTTT,CASSEQGPTGELFF
TRBV20-1,once,-,TRBJ1-3,TGCAGCGCCCGACAGGAAAACACCATATATTTT,CSARQENTIYF
TRBV10-3,-,-,TRBJ2-2,TGTGCCATCAGTGAGACTAGCTCCAACACCGGGGAGCTGTTTTTT,CAISETSSNTGELFF
TRBV24-1,-,TRBD2,TRBJ2-2,TGTGCCACCAGTGATTTCTCGACTAGCTACACCGGGGAGCTGTTTTTT,CATSDFSTSYTGELFF
TRBV19,-,-,TRBJ1-3,TGTGCCAGTAGTCTGGTGGGGCGAAGCTCTGGAAACACCATATATTTT,CASSLVGRSSGNTIYF
TRBV27,-,-,TRBJ1-5,TGTGCCAGCAGTTTAAGAGGTCAGCCCCAGCATTTT,CASSLRGQPQHF
TRBV6-5,-,TRBD1,TRBJ2-1,TGTGCCAGCAGTTACCGGACAGGGACAAGGGTATCTGAGCAGTTCTTC,CASSYRTGTRVSEQFF
TRBV5-6,-,-,TRBJ2-7,TGTGCCAGCAGCCAGGGGGGTCCCTACGAGCAGTACTTC,CASSQGGPYEQYF
TRBV28,-,TRBD2,TRBJ2-7,TGTGCCAGCAGAAAAGGCGGGGGAGCCTACGAGCAGTACTTC,CASRKGGGAYEQYF
TRBV7-2,-,TRBD2,TRBJ2-5,TGTGCCAGCAGCTTTATCGTCGGGGGGGCACGAGAGACCCAGTACTTC,CASSFIVGGARETQYF